Following are 3 T cell receptor beta chains from one sample sequenced in a study of T cell changes during pregnancy in multiple sclerosis. Produced via immunoSEQ multiplex PCR; TCRdb's table is partial and in-frame only. This sample has some 60,000 clones; about nine tenths occur once, and the top ten carry more than 2.5%. The source material was peripheral blood, sampled in the second trimester of pregnancy. These receptors were collected from a female donor in good health, enrolled as a control in a pregnancy study.

This clone appeared a single time. The chain carries TRBV30 and TRBJ2-5; no clear D gene. With 4 bases removed from V and 1 base from J, the gap between germline ends came to 4 bases. The CDR3 loop spans 11 amino acids. The V gene's germline CDR1 is GTSNPN and CDR2 SVGIG (reference sequence). The DNA of the CDR3 is TGTGCCTGGACACTCCAAGAGACCCAGTACTTC. This sequence encodes CAWTLQETQYF.

This chain connects TRBV7-3 to TRBJ2-2, with unresolved D. V was clipped by 3 bases and J by 6 bases, with 8 bases between them. From germline, CDR1 is SGHTA and CDR2 FQGTGA. This CDR3 spans 13 amino acids. CDR3: CASSFILPGELFF. CDR3 nucleotides: TGTGCCAGCAGCTTTATCCTTCCCGGGGAGCTGTTTTTT.

The chain has TRBV29-1 and TRBJ2-1; a weak D match, TRBD1 (5 bases). This CDR3 contains 12 residues. Trimming removed 2 bases at V and 4 bases at J, with 6 bases between. CDR1 and CDR2 (germline): SQVTM, ANQGSEA. CDR3 in amino acids: CSVERQYNEQFF. CDR3 bases: TGCAGCGTTGAACGACAGTACAATGAGCAGTTCTTC.